A single sample is the source of the 25 T cell receptor beta chains below, sequenced in a study of T cell changes during pregnancy in multiple sclerosis. Clones were read by immunoSEQ multiplex PCR, and TCRdb kept only the in-frame ones, dropping some. The repertoire includes about 92,000 clones, almost 95% of them detected once, and 2% to 3% sits in the top ten. Sequenced here: peripheral blood, sampled in the first trimester of pregnancy. Every receptor here comes from a female donor with multiple sclerosis, enrolled in a pregnancy study.

The V and J genes are TRBV27 and TRBJ2-7; D might be TRBD1 (6 bases). CDR1 is MNHEY, CDR2 SMNVEV, per germline (reference sequence). The length of the CDR3 is 16 residues. V lost 10 bases, J lost 1 base, and 23 bases lay in between. In nucleotides, the CDR3 is TGTGCCACCGCCCGAGGACAGATTTGGGTTTCCTACGAGCAGTACTTC. Translated: CATARGQIWVSYEQYF.

This chain uses TRBV7-2 with TRBJ2-7; D is perhaps TRBD2 (5 bases). Per the germline V gene, CDR1 is SGHTA and CDR2 is FQGNSA. V was cut by 3 bases and J by 3 bases, with 9 bases left in between. The CDR3 loop spans 13 amino acids. CDR3 loop: CASSLDWDYEQYF. The CDR3 DNA is TGTGCCAGCAGCTTGGACTGGGACTACGAGCAGTACTTC.

The chain employs TRBV19 and TRBJ2-3; 12 nucleotides line up with TRBD2. Trimming cost V 3 bases and J 0 bases; bases outside gene matches: 7. The CDR3 is made up of 18 amino acids. Germline loops: CDR1 LNHDA, CDR2 SQIVND (reference sequence). The CDR3, as DNA: TGTGCCAGTAGTATCCTGACTAGCGGGAGAGAAAGCACAGATACGCAGTATTTT. This sequence encodes CASSILTSGRESTDTQYF.

The chain uses TRBV12-5 and TRBJ2-5, with D maybe TRBD2 (5 bases). The CDR3 runs to 11 residues. From germline, CDR1 is LGHNT and CDR2 FRNRAP. Between the trimmed V and J ends, which lost 4 bases and 5 bases, there was a span of 5 bases. The CDR3 region is CASGSGETQYF. The CDR3 coding sequence is TGTGCTAGTGGTTCGGGGGAGACCCAGTACTTC.

The chain combines TRBV4-3 with TRBJ2-2; D uncertain. Trimming shortened V by 0 bases and J by 6 bases, and 8 bases separated the two germline ends. The CDR3 sequence is 14 residues long. CDR1 and CDR2 from the germline V gene are LGHNA and YSLEER. DNA for the CDR3: TGCGCCAGCAGCCAAGAGCTGAGCTCCGGGGAGCTGTTTTTT. Encoded protein: CASSQELSSGELFF.

The chain uses TRBV7-9 and TRBJ2-7; D remains unclear. Germline V gene data show CDR1 as SEHNR and CDR2 as FQNEAQ (reference sequence). The CDR3 length is 10 residues. V was pared by 8 bases and J by 5 bases, with 7 bases between. CDR3 DNA: TGTGCCAGCGGGCTTCACGAGCAGTACTTC. This sequence encodes CASGLHEQYF.

The chain uses TRBV7-9 and TRBJ2-5; perhaps TRBD1 as D (5 bases). The germline V and J ends were trimmed by 3 bases and 5 bases, with 10 bases remaining between them. The CDR3 totals 13 residues. Per germline, CDR1 SEHNR and CDR2 FQNEAQ (reference sequence). The CDR3, as DNA: TGTGCCAGCAGCTTGCAGGGTTGGGAGACCCAGTACTTC. Translated: CASSLQGWETQYF.

The J gene is TRBJ2-7, the V gene TRBV28, with 8 bases identical to TRBD1. Looked up from germline, CDR1 is MDHEN and CDR2 is SYDVKM. Trimming removed 3 bases from V and 4 bases from J; junction bases left unmatched: 5. CDR3 length equals 14 residues. This chain's CDR3 is CASSFWQGAYEQYF. Written as DNA, the CDR3 is TGTGCCAGCAGTTTTTGGCAGGGGGCTTACGAGCAGTACTTC. Full variable domain (outside the CDR3, taken from reference TRBV28 and TRBJ2-7): DVKVTQSSRYLVKRTGEKVFLECVQDMDHENMFWYRQDPGLGLRLIYFSYDVKMKEKGDIPEGYSVSREKKERFSLILESASTNQTSMYLCASSFWQGAYEQYFGPGTRLTVT.

The chain employs TRBV27 and TRBJ2-5, with 12 bases that match TRBD2. This CDR3 is 15 amino acids long. V gave up 7 bases and J gave up 2 bases; unmatched junction bases: 5. The germline gives CDR1 MNHEY, CDR2 SMNVEV (reference sequence). CDR3 sequence reads: CASISLAGGQETQYF. The CDR3 bases are TGTGCCAGCATATCTCTAGCGGGAGGGCAAGAGACCCAGTACTTC.

V usage is TRBV7-8 and J usage is TRBJ1-1; D is perhaps TRBD1 (5 bases). Germline CDR1 SGHVS, CDR2 FQNEAQ. The CDR3 runs to 17 residues. Trimming cost V 4 bases and J 3 bases, with 21 bases left between them. The CDR3: CASSSHYIREKDTEAFF. The CDR3 coding sequence is TGTGCCAGCAGCTCACACTACATCAGGGAAAAAGACACTGAAGCTTTCTTT.

The genes are TRBV28 and TRBJ2-1; 9 positions match TRBD1. The CDR3 runs 15 residues. Germline V CDR1 and CDR2: MDHEN, SYDVKM. With 6 bases clipped from V and 8 bases from J, the junction kept 11 bases outside the gene matches. The CDR3 DNA reads as TGTGCCAGCAGGACGGATAAGGACAGGGGCGATGAGCAGTTCTTC. It specifies CASRTDKDRGDEQFF.

V and J are TRBV6-1 and TRBJ1-5; no clear D. Germline V gene data show CDR1 as MNHNS and CDR2 as SASEGT. The CDR3 consists of 15 residues. The germline V and J ends were trimmed by 4 bases and 0 bases, with 10 bases remaining between them. In DNA form, the CDR3 reads TGTGCCAGCAGTGCGACAAGCCATAGCAATCAGCCCCAGCATTTT. Translated, it gives CASSATSHSNQPQHF.

This clone was seen just once. The J gene is TRBJ1-2, the V gene TRBV6-5; TRBD1 matches 7 bases. The trim removed 6 bases at V and 4 bases at J, leaving 5 bases unmatched. CDR3 length: 13 amino acids. Germline-derived CDR1 and CDR2 are MNHEY and SVGAGI. CDR3 loop: CASSRTGAYGYTF. The CDR3, as DNA: TGTGCCAGCAGCAGAACAGGGGCCTATGGCTACACCTTC.

This sequence joins TRBV4-3 and TRBJ2-1; possibly TRBD1 for D (5 bases). CDR1 and CDR2 (germline): LGHNA, YSLEER. Trimming took 5 bases from V and 6 from J, leaving 14 bases between them. CDR3 length: 14 amino acids. For the CDR3, the DNA is TGCGCCAGCAGCTTTTGGGGCGGAGCCAATGAGCAGTTCTTC. This gives the protein CASSFWGGANEQFF.

The rearrangement links TRBV6-5 to TRBJ2-5; TRBD2 might be the D (6 bases). In germline, CDR1 is MNHEY, CDR2 SVGAGI. This CDR3 region has 13 residues. Trimming removed 1 base from V and 7 bases from J, with 10 bases in between. This CDR3 is CASSYYAGGTQYF. The CDR3 DNA sequence: TGTGCCAGCAGTTACTACGCCGGGGGGACCCAGTACTTC.

J is TRBJ1-1 and V is TRBV28, with 9 bases aligning to TRBD1. From germline, CDR1 is MDHEN and CDR2 SYDVKM. The CDR3 extends over 13 amino acids. The ends lost 3 bases at V and 6 bases at J; junction bases unmatched: 2. The CDR3: CASSFYRGPEAFF. The CDR3 nucleotides are TGTGCCAGCAGTTTCTACAGGGGGCCTGAAGCTTTCTTT.

This chain connects TRBV9 to TRBJ2-2, with D maybe TRBD2 (5 bases). The CDR3 runs to 13 residues. Germline V gives CDR1 SGDLS, CDR2 YYNGEE. V shed 0 bases and J shed 5 bases, with 5 bases lying between them. In DNA, the CDR3 is TGTGCCAGCAGCGTAGGGACTACCGGGGAGCTGTTTTTT. Translation gives CASSVGTTGELFF.

The gene calls are TRBV5-1 and TRBJ1-1, with a weak D call TRBD1 (5 bases). Between the trimmed V and J ends, which lost 4 bases and 11 bases, there was a span of 12 bases. Germline CDR1 SGHRS, CDR2 YFSETQ. The CDR3 runs 11 residues. This chain's CDR3 is CASSGGGWAFF. The CDR3 DNA reads as TGCGCCAGCAGCGGGGGAGGTTGGGCTTTCTTT.

The V and J genes are TRBV28 and TRBJ2-1; 7 nucleotides align to TRBD2. Germline V gene data show CDR1 as MDHEN and CDR2 as SYDVKM. This CDR3 is built from 14 residues. Trimming at V came to 8 bases and at J to 2 bases, leaving 6 bases not matched to a gene. CDR3 DNA sequence: TGTGCCAGCCGACCTGCGGGAGCCTACAATGAGCAGTTCTTC. Translating gives CASRPAGAYNEQFF.

The chain has TRBV5-1 and TRBJ2-7; 12 nucleotides match TRBD2. Germline assignment: CDR1 SGHRS and CDR2 YFSETQ. The V and J ends lost 4 bases and 2 bases, in that order; junction bases with no gene match: 4. CDR3 length: 15 residues. The CDR3 region has the DNA TGCGCCAGCAGCCCTGGACTAGCGGGAACCTACGAGCAGTACTTC. Translating it yields CASSPGLAGTYEQYF. Complete variable domain (other parts from reference TRBV5-1 and TRBJ2-7): KAGVTQTPRYLIKTRGQQVTLSCSPISGHRSVSWYQQTPGQGLQFLFEYFSETQRNKGNFPGRFSGRQFSNSRSEMNVSTLELGDSALYLCASSPGLAGTYEQYFGPGTRLTVT.

The chain couples TRBV6-5 to TRBJ1-1, with 8 bases aligning to TRBD1. The CDR3 is 14 amino acids. The V segment lost 6 bases and the J segment 4 bases; nucleotides outside the gene matches: 7. The V gene's germline CDR1 is MNHEY and CDR2 SVGAGI. CDR3 nucleotide sequence: TGTGCCAGCAGCCACCGGACAGGGTTCACTGAAGCTTTCTTT. This gives the protein CASSHRTGFTEAFF.

The V gene is TRBV9, the J gene TRBJ1-5; a possible D gene is TRBD1 (5 bases). Germline V lookup: CDR1 SGDLS, CDR2 YYNGEE. Trimming left V 3 bases short and J 5 bases short, with 18 bases between. The CDR3 length is 16 residues. DNA of the CDR3: TGTGCCAGCAGCGCGAAGGGGCCACCCTCGCATCAGCCCCAGCATTTT. Protein: CASSAKGPPSHQPQHF.

The chain joins TRBV13 to TRBJ2-1, with TRBD2 matching over 11 bases. CDR3 length equals 15 residues. CDR1 PRHDT and CDR2 FYEKMQ come from the germline V gene (reference sequence). With V trimmed by 3 bases and J by 4 bases, 2 bases remained unmatched. DNA of the CDR3: TGTGCCAGCAGCTTGGGGACTAGCGGATACAATGAGCAGTTCTTC. Its protein is CASSLGTSGYNEQFF.

V is TRBV19 and J is TRBJ2-3, with D hard to call. Between the trimmed V and J ends, which lost 4 bases and 7 bases, there was a span of 12 bases. From germline, CDR1 is LNHDA and CDR2 SQIVND (reference sequence). The CDR3 covers 13 residues. CDR3 sequence (DNA): TGTGCCAGTAGTAATAGCCGGTCGAATACGCAGTATTTT. Its translation: CASSNSRSNTQYF.

In its sample, this clone was seen once. V is TRBV10-3 and J is TRBJ1-1; 7 bases fit TRBD1. In germline, CDR1 is ENHRY, CDR2 SYGVKD. The length of the CDR3 is 14 residues. Trimming cost V 7 bases and J 4 bases; bases outside gene matches: 9. The CDR3 nucleotides are TGTGCCATCACCAAGACAGGGATGGGCACTGAAGCTTTCTTT. Amino acids: CAITKTGMGTEAFF.